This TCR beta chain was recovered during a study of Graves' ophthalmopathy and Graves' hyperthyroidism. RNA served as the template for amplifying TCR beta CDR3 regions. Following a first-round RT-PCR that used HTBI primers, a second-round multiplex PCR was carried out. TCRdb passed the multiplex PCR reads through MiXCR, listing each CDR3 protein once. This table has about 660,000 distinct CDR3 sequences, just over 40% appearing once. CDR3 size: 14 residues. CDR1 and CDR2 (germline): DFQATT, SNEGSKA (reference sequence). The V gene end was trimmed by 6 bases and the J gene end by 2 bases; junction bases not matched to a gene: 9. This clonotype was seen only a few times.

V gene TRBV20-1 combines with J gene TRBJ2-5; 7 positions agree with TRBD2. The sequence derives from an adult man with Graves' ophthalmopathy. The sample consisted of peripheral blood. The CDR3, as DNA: TGCAGTGCACCGGGACTACCCAGACAAGAGACCCAGTACTTC. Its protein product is CSAPGLPRQETQYF.